Given below is one T cell receptor beta chain in context. This entry comes from a study of OX40 agonist ivuxolimab in advanced cancers. Measured with immunoSEQ multiplex PCR; TCRdb has only the in-frame clones, and not every one. Of tens of thousands of clones listed, approximately 80% are singletons. Any history of autoimmune disease or systemic immunosuppression disqualified patients. The ends were cut back, 3 bases at V and 0 bases at J, with 7 bases in the middle. Germline V CDR1 and CDR2: SEHNR, FQNEAQ (reference sequence). This CDR3 is built from 14 residues. The sequence derives from an adult with an advanced solid tumor such as melanoma, head and neck, liver or kidney cancer. The starting material was CD4+ or CD8+ T cells sorted from blood, obtained in a trial of the OX40 agonist ivuxolimab. This chain uses TRBV7-9 with TRBJ2-3; D is perhaps TRBD1 (5 bases). The CDR3 sequence is CASSLQGSTDTQYF. CDR3 sequence (DNA): TGTGCCAGCAGCTTGCAGGGCAGCACAGATACGCAGTATTTT. Full variable domain (outside the CDR3, taken from reference TRBV7-9 and TRBJ2-3): DTGVSQNPRHKITKRGQNVTFRCDPISEHNRLYWYRQTLGQGPEFLTYFQNEAQLEKSRLLSDRFSAERPKGSFSTLEIQRTEQGDSAMYLCASSLQGSTDTQYFGPGTRLTVL.